These 28 T cell receptor beta chains originate from one sample sequenced in a study of shared clonotypes between healthy human individuals (dated by TCRdb to between 2020 and 2021). Libraries were built with the immunoSEQ multiplex PCR assay. TCRdb stores this immuneACCESS table with in-frame sequences only. Part of the clones is absent; in the studies checked, under half of the shortfall reflects unresolved V genes, and no reason is known for the rest. The sample table holds 2,500,000 or so clones, of which 85% to 95% were seen once. The top ten clones comprise 0.37% of the sample. Sequencing was carried out using naive CD4+ T cells from PBMCs. What this sample's cell subset or site label stands for: CD45RA+ positively selected. The receptors stem from a man between 18 and 29 years old in good health. Some clones in this sample may be carry-over from other donors' samples.

The chain links TRBV28 to TRBJ1-1; a weak D match, TRBD1 (5 bases). Germline V gene data show CDR1 as MDHEN and CDR2 as SYDVKM. The CDR3 is made up of 14 amino acids. V was pared by 4 bases and J by 2 bases, with 11 bases between. The CDR3 coding sequence is TGTGCCAGCAGTTCCGGGGGTTACAACACTGAAGCTTTCTTT. Encoded protein: CASSSGGYNTEAFF. The full variable domain, in which reference TRBV28 and TRBJ1-1 provide the parts outside the CDR3, is DVKVTQSSRYLVKRTGEKVFLECVQDMDHENMFWYRQDPGLGLRLIYFSYDVKMKEKGDIPEGYSVSREKKERFSLILESASTNQTSMYLCASSSGGYNTEAFFGQGTRLTVV.

The chain is built from TRBV7-6 and TRBJ2-7; TRBD2 might be the D (5 bases). The CDR3 is made up of 15 amino acids. V lost 2 bases and J lost 5, with 16 bases in between. Germline assignment: CDR1 SGHVS and CDR2 FNYEAQ. For the CDR3, the DNA is TGTGCCAGCAGCTTAAGGGTTAACCGGGGAGACGAGCAGTACTTC. Amino acids: CASSLRVNRGDEQYF.

V and J are TRBV15 and TRBJ1-5; D gene unclear. CDR3 length: 17 amino acids. The V end was cut by 5 bases, the J end by 0 bases, with 17 bases between. Germline assignment: CDR1 LNHNV and CDR2 YYDKDF (reference sequence). CDR3 DNA sequence: TGTGCCACCAGCGCAGCCAGACCCTTCTATAGCAATCAGCCCCAGCATTTT. Protein sequence: CATSAARPFYSNQPQHF. The full variable domain, its missing parts supplied by reference TRBV15 and TRBJ1-5, is DAMVIQNPRYQVTQFGKPVTLSCSQTLNHNVMYWYQQKSSQAPKLLFHYYDKDFNNEADTPDNFQSRRPNTSFCFLDIRSPGLGDTAMYLCATSAARPFYSNQPQHFGDGTRLSIL.

Points on this clone: This specimen includes other DNA sequences encoding the same CDR3. V usage is TRBV5-1 and J usage is TRBJ1-1; D not certain. Deletions cut 0 bases from V and 8 bases from J, with 11 bases between. Germline V gene sequence: CDR1 SGHRS, CDR2 YFSETQ. The CDR3 runs to 13 residues. The CDR3: CASSLAPTAEAFF. In DNA, the CDR3 is TGCGCCAGCAGCTTGGCCCCCACAGCCGAAGCTTTCTTT.

Comment on this clone: The same CDR3 arises from other DNA sequences in this sample as well. The chain's CDR3 is CASSLGGVGQPQHF. The CDR3 DNA sequence: TGTGCCAGCAGCTTGGGCGGGGTAGGACAGCCCCAGCATTTT. The chain joins TRBV5-6 to TRBJ1-5; no definite D call. Per germline, CDR1 SGHDT and CDR2 YYEEEE. The length of the CDR3 is 14 residues. With 0 bases removed from V and 7 bases from J, the gap between germline ends came to 11 bases.

Here the CDR3 DNA reads TGTGCCAGCACCTCAGGGAGGGGGACCTACAATGAGCAGTTCTTC. Translated, it gives CASTSGRGTYNEQFF. The genes are TRBV27 and TRBJ2-1, with D perhaps matching TRBD2 (7 bases). The germline V gene encodes CDR1 MNHEY and CDR2 SMNVEV (reference sequence). The CDR3 runs 15 residues. V was cut by 7 bases and J by 2 bases, with 15 bases left in between.

With respect to this clone: In the same sample, other DNA sequences code for this CDR3. The rearrangement joins TRBV9 to TRBJ2-1; no reliable D call. V shed 0 bases and J shed 10 bases, with 8 bases lying between them. CDR1 and CDR2 (germline): SGDLS, YYNGEE. The length of the CDR3 is 12 residues. CDR3 DNA: TGTGCCAGCAGCGTAGGTAGTAGGGAGCAGTTCTTC. Translated, it gives CASSVGSREQFF.

Comments on this clone: The same CDR3 is also encoded by other DNA sequences in this sample. V usage is TRBV5-1 and J usage is TRBJ1-3; D gene uncertain. This CDR3 has 14 amino acids. V lost 0 bases and J 4 bases, leaving 8 bases between the germline ends. In germline, CDR1 is SGHRS, CDR2 YFSETQ. The CDR3 sequence is CASSLAGYGNTIYF. The CDR3 nucleotides are TGCGCCAGCAGCTTGGCTGGGTACGGAAACACCATATATTTT.

The chain has TRBV5-4 and TRBJ2-7; 9 bases are shared with TRBD1. Germline lookup yields CDR1 SGHNT and CDR2 YYREEE (reference sequence). The CDR3 runs 18 residues. V shed 0 bases and J 5 bases; nucleotides not matched to a gene: 15. CDR3 residues: CASSLGRGTGYPGDEQYF. CDR3 in DNA: TGTGCCAGCAGCTTGGGTCGGGGGACAGGGTACCCGGGAGACGAGCAGTACTTC.

The V and J genes are TRBV18 and TRBJ2-4; 14 bases are a match to TRBD2. Germline lookup yields CDR1 KGHSH and CDR2 LQKENI. The CDR3 extends over 15 amino acids. V shed 3 bases and J 6 bases; nucleotides not matched to a gene: 1. The CDR3 DNA sequence: TGTGCCAGCTCACCGGGACTAGCGGGAGTAAACATTCAGTACTTC. Amino acids: CASSPGLAGVNIQYF.

The V gene is TRBV29-1, the J gene TRBJ1-4; TRBD1 matches at 9 bases. The germline V gene has CDR1 SQVTM and CDR2 ANQGSEA. CDR3 length equals 14 residues. Trimming cost V 5 bases and J 4 bases; bases outside gene matches: 5. CDR3 bases: TGCAGCGTTCTTTGGACAGGGGTTAATGAAAAACTGTTTTTT. The encoded protein is CSVLWTGVNEKLFF.

J is TRBJ2-1 and V is TRBV27; 13 bases match TRBD2. V trimming: 5 bases; J trimming: 14 bases; junction bases outside the gene matches: 9. This CDR3 contains 14 residues. Germline values: CDR1 MNHEY, CDR2 SMNVEV (reference sequence). The CDR3 DNA sequence: TGTGCCAGCAGTACCGGGACTAGCGGGACCCAGGAGTTCTTC. As protein: CASSTGTSGTQEFF.

The CDR3 is CASSESPGNTIYF. CDR3 in DNA: TGCGCCAGCAGTGAGTCCCCAGGAAACACCATATATTTT. V usage is TRBV10-2 and J usage is TRBJ1-3; D unclear. Deletions cut 0 bases from V and 4 bases from J, with 4 bases between. In germline, CDR1 is WSHSY, CDR2 SAAADI. The CDR3 is 13 amino acids.

V and J are TRBV18 and TRBJ2-2, with a possible D match to TRBD1 (6 bases). This CDR3 comprises 15 residues. Trimming pared 4 bases from V and 4 bases from J, leaving 13 bases between. Germline assignment: CDR1 KGHSH and CDR2 LQKENI. The CDR3 bases are TGTGCCAGCTCACGCCGGGACATCTCCACCGGGGAGCTGTTTTTT. It codes for CASSRRDISTGELFF.

This sequence joins TRBV7-2 and TRBJ2-7; 11 nucleotides agree with TRBD2. This CDR3 comprises 15 residues. The germline V gene has CDR1 SGHTA and CDR2 FQGNSA. V was clipped by 3 bases and J by 1 base; unmatched bases: 2. Here the CDR3 reads CASSFRLAGSYEQYF. DNA for the CDR3: TGTGCCAGCAGCTTTAGACTAGCGGGATCCTACGAGCAGTACTTC.

This chain joins TRBV2 and TRBJ2-7, with a possible D match to TRBD2 (5 bases). This CDR3 has 14 amino acids. Germline V gene lookup returns CDR1 SNHLY and CDR2 FYNNEI. V was trimmed by 7 bases and J by 0 bases, leaving 13 bases between them. The DNA of the CDR3 is TGTGCCAGCACCGTCCCGGGGAGCTCCTACGAGCAGTACTTC. The encoded protein is CASTVPGSSYEQYF.

The chain links TRBV5-4 to TRBJ2-2, with 7 bases identical to TRBD1. The CDR3 totals 15 residues. V trimming: 4 bases; J trimming: 6 bases; junction bases outside the gene matches: 9. CDR1 SGHNT and CDR2 YYREEE come from the germline V gene (reference sequence). CDR3 nucleotide sequence: TGTGCCAGCAGCAACCCCCGGACAGGAGCCGGGGAGCTGTTTTTT. Protein sequence: CASSNPRTGAGELFF. Looking up the rest from reference TRBV5-4 and TRBJ2-2 gives the full variable domain: ETGVTQSPTHLIKTRGQQVTLRCSSQSGHNTVSWYQQALGQGPQFIFQYYREEENGRGNFPPRFSGLQFPNYSSELNVNALELDDSALYLCASSNPRTGAGELFFGEGSRLTVL.

J is TRBJ2-3 and V is TRBV19; no definite D call. From germline, CDR1 is LNHDA and CDR2 SQIVND (reference sequence). V was cut by 4 bases and J by 0 bases, with 11 bases left in between. The CDR3 loop spans 15 amino acids. Here the CDR3 reads CASSSQVVSTDTQYF. CDR3 sequence (DNA): TGTGCCAGTAGTAGCCAGGTAGTGAGCACAGATACGCAGTATTTT. Variable domain in full (rest from reference TRBV19 and TRBJ2-3): DGGITQSPKYLFRKEGQNVTLSCEQNLNHDAMYWYRQDPGQGLRLIYYSQIVNDFQKGDIAEGYSVSREKKESFPLTVTSAQKNPTAFYLCASSSQVVSTDTQYFGPGTRLTVL.

This chain uses TRBV28 with TRBJ2-7; 7 nucleotides agree with TRBD2. Germline-derived CDR1 and CDR2 are MDHEN and SYDVKM. The CDR3 is 16 residues long. The J segment lost 3 bases and the V segment lost 7 bases, leaving 15 bases of the junction unmatched. This chain's CDR3 is CASTSPGQGGFYEQYF. DNA of the CDR3: TGTGCCAGCACCTCCCCGGGGCAGGGAGGGTTCTACGAGCAGTACTTC.

V is TRBV5-1 and J is TRBJ2-7, with D possibly matching TRBD1 (6 bases). Trimming stripped 0 bases from V and 1 base from J, with 32 bases between. Germline values: CDR1 SGHRS, CDR2 YFSETQ. The CDR3 contains 22 residues. The CDR3 coding sequence is TGCGCCAGCAGCTTGGGTATTATGACCGGTTGGGTCTGGGACACACGATCCTACGAGCAGTACTTC. Protein product: CASSLGIMTGWVWDTRSYEQYF.

This chain joins TRBV5-1 and TRBJ2-1; TRBD2 matches 12 bases. The germline gives CDR1 SGHRS, CDR2 YFSETQ. CDR3 length: 15 amino acids. V shed 4 bases and J 5 bases; nucleotides not matched to a gene: 4. CDR3 nucleotide sequence: TGCGCCAGCAGCCGACTAGCGGGGGAAAACAATGAGCAGTTCTTC. Translating gives CASSRLAGENNEQFF.

As to this clone: The sample holds other DNA sequences that translate to the same CDR3. The rearrangement joins TRBV2 to TRBJ2-1; TRBD2 agrees at 10 bases. Germline V gene lookup returns CDR1 SNHLY and CDR2 FYNNEI. The CDR3 sequence is 15 residues long. The J segment lost 4 bases and the V segment lost 5 bases, leaving 5 bases of the junction unmatched. The CDR3 DNA sequence: TGTGCCAGCAGTCGGACTAGCGGCACATACAATGAGCAGTTCTTC. Residues: CASSRTSGTYNEQFF.

For the CDR3, the DNA is TGTGCCAGCAGTTTAGGGGGGACTACCGCGAAGCAGTACTTC. Translated: CASSLGGTTAKQYF. V usage is TRBV28 and J usage is TRBJ2-7; 7 nucleotides agree with TRBD2. This CDR3 is built from 14 residues. Germline V gives CDR1 MDHEN, CDR2 SYDVKM. With 2 bases clipped from V and 8 bases from J, the junction kept 9 bases outside the gene matches.

The chain employs TRBV7-9 and TRBJ2-7; either TRBD1 or TRBD2 may fit D (6 bases each). The germline V gene has CDR1 SEHNR and CDR2 FQNEAQ (reference sequence). The CDR3 is 14 amino acids. Trimming pared 2 bases from V and 4 bases from J, leaving 12 bases between. The CDR3 reads CASSLMGGLYEQYF. CDR3 sequence (DNA): TGTGCCAGCAGCTTAATGGGGGGCCTTTACGAGCAGTACTTC.

This chain uses TRBV27 with TRBJ2-7, with D unclear. The CDR3 sequence is 12 residues long. Trimming left V 2 bases short and J 7 bases short, with 9 bases between. Per the germline V gene, CDR1 is MNHEY and CDR2 is SMNVEV (reference sequence). The CDR3 is CASSLRLGEQYF. In DNA, the CDR3 is TGTGCCAGCAGTTTACGGTTGGGGGAGCAGTACTTC.

The chain has TRBV7-9 and TRBJ1-3; tentatively, D is TRBD1 (6 bases). The CDR3 loop spans 17 amino acids. The V end lost 5 bases, the J end lost 2 bases, and 19 bases lay between the germline ends. Germline assignment: CDR1 SEHNR and CDR2 FQNEAQ (reference sequence). The CDR3 spells CASSPIITGGAGNTIYF. Here the CDR3 DNA reads TGTGCCAGCAGCCCGATTATAACGGGGGGCGCTGGAAACACCATATATTTT. Full variable domain (remainder filled in from reference TRBV7-9 and TRBJ1-3): DTGVSQNPRHKITKRGQNVTFRCDPISEHNRLYWYRQTLGQGPEFLTYFQNEAQLEKSRLLSDRFSAERPKGSFSTLEIQRTEQGDSAMYLCASSPIITGGAGNTIYFGEGSWLTVV.

The V and J genes are TRBV30 and TRBJ1-4; D not resolved. Between the trimmed V and J ends, which lost 3 bases and 8 bases, there was a span of 10 bases. The germline gives CDR1 GTSNPN, CDR2 SVGIG (reference sequence). This CDR3 spans 12 amino acids. DNA of the CDR3: TGTGCCTGGAGCGAAGGACCGGAAAAACTGTTTTTT. It specifies CAWSEGPEKLFF. Full variable domain (remainder filled in from reference TRBV30 and TRBJ1-4): SQTIHQWPATLVQPVGSPLSLECTVEGTSNPNLYWYRQAAGRGLQLLFYSVGIGQISSEVPQNLSASRPQDRQFILSSKKLLLSDSGFYLCAWSEGPEKLFFGSGTQLSVL.

V usage is TRBV7-3 and J usage is TRBJ2-2, with D uncertain. V gave up 4 bases and J gave up 1 base, with 4 bases separating them. This CDR3 spans 13 amino acids. Germline assignment: CDR1 SGHTA and CDR2 FQGTGA. The CDR3 nucleotides read TGTGCCAGCAGCTACGGGAACACCGGGGAGCTGTTTTTT. Translated, it gives CASSYGNTGELFF.